This T cell receptor (beta chain) was sequenced for a study of spatial heterogeneity in lung cancer (dated by TCRdb to about 2019). Study-level background: Beta-chain transcripts were consistently detected in greater numbers than alpha-chain transcripts, which likely reflects a higher abundance of beta-chain transcripts. In non-small cell lung cancer, the study quantitatively compared TCR alpha and beta repertoires across several tumor regions, matched nontumor lung, and blood. In the raw uncorrected reads, each unique combination of TCR and UMI appeared more than ten times on average. Both alpha and beta chains were TCR-sequenced in roughly 200 tumor regions, under 85 matched nontumor lung samples and roughly 50 PBMC samples obtained at surgery. TCR repertoire features were related to nonsynonymous mutation counts determined by whole-exome sequencing of tumor tissue. Findings and caveats that apply to the study as a whole: Confirming at a functional level the hypothesis that regional TCRs recognize regional mutations was considered to require additional single-cell paired TCR alpha and beta sequencing.

Library preparation was by 5' RACE. The reads were generated on a NextSeq 500. The TCR library protocol attached a unique molecular identifier to each TCR cDNA molecule to allow correction of PCR and sequencing errors. In the paper's pipeline: TCR identification, UMI-based error correction and CDR3 extraction were all carried out with Decombinator tools. Expanded TCRs were defined as those above a frequency of 2 per 1,000, corresponding to the top 1% of the tumor frequency distribution. Rényi diversity was computed with the R vegan package after subsampling each repertoire 100 times to 5,000 TCRs. CDR3 similarity networks were built from amino acid triplet string-kernel similarity, connecting CDR3s with pairwise similarity above 0.82. In TCRdb, the public reads were trimmed at Q25 with fastp and aligned with MiXCR, with productive beta chains retained. Each record represents a unique CDR3 protein, reported with the most common genes and DNA among its rows. The V and J calls here are based on TCRdb, not the publication. The sample table shows about 2,600 distinct CDR3 sequences, and under 15% are seen once. The ten largest account for about 24% of the sample.

This specimen's time point label, interpreted: sample taken at primary tumor resection. Donors were 72 patients with early-stage, untreated non-small cell lung cancer from the lung TRACERx cohort. Without any cell sorting, TCR sequencing was performed on whole RNA extracted either from tumor and nontumor lung tissue or from cryopreserved PBMC samples. Only patients with enough RNA available from two or more tumor regions were chosen for TCR sequencing. Before selection, tumor and adjacent nontumor lung specimens were reviewed by a lung pathologist. Deletion took 4 bases off V and 11 bases off J, with a span of 15 bases between the germline ends. The CDR3 goes from the cysteine to the phenylalanine over 14 residues. The retained sequence is limited to the CDR3, 42 bases, with the frame set at the first base. By its share of the sample, this clonotype is medium-sized (0.01 to 0.1%). Its antigen is still unknown. No per-base quality is available; no much larger clone lies one base away.

This clonotype originated in a female donor with early-stage non-small cell lung cancer. The sequence joins TRBV12-3 or TRBV12-4 to TRBJ1-6; a tentative D match to TRBD1 spans 5 bases. The sample in question was normal lung tissue next to the tumor, obtained at surgery. The base sequence is TGTGCCAGCAGTTACCGGGCCCCGGGGGCACCCCTCCACTTT. Its protein reads: CASSYRAPGAPLHF.